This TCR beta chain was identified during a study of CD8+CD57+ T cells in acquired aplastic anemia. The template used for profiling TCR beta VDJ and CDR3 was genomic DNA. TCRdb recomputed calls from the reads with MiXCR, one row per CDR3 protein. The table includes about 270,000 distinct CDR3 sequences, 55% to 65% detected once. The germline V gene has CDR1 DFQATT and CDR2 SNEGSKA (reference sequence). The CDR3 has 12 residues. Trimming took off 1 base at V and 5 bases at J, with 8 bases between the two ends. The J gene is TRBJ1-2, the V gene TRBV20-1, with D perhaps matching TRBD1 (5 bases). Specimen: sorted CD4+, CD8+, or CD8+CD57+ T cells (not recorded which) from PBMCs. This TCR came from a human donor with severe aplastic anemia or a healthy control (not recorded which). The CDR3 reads CSARGTLYGYTF. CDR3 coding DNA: TGCAGTGCTAGAGGGACACTTTATGGCTACACCTTC.